These T cell receptor beta chains were read from a single sample in a study of T-cell reconstitution after alpha-beta-depleted transplantation in children. TCRdb fed the PCR reads into MiXCR, producing one record per CDR3 protein. Of 300,000 to 400,000 distinct CDR3 sequences in the sample, around 15% were seen once. The material was PBMCs, mostly from graft donor cells, obtained 360 days after TCRalphabeta/CD19-depleted stem cell transplant. Source of these receptors: a male patient aged 2 to 9 who had a stem cell transplant for acute lymphoblastic leukemia, so the T cells may come from the graft donor. CDR3s leave out the opening cysteine and the closing phenylalanine or tryptophan.

CDR3 protein | V gene
ASSQDGAAGGPAETQY | TRBV4-3
ASSLRTSRWTGELF | TRBV28
ASKGLDLASYEQY | TRBV28
ASQGTSNTGELF | TRBV10-3
ASSVSQREGRNEQF | TRBV9
ASSSIRGRVSGELF | TRBV7-2
ASSQGPSGSGPWANVLI | TRBV4-2
SARGPTWTTVRGTQY | TRBV20-1
SVDIHGELF | TRBV29-1
ASSPPHSGTGELF | TRBV28
ATSSYGWGVTDTQY | TRBV15
SVESRGTGGEAF | TRBV29-1
ASSAQGYTGELF | TRBV5-1
ASSPGYGPSMNTEAF | TRBV18
ASSQHSSGNTGELF | TRBV4-2
DSSFGTGSNQPQH | TRBV27
ASSELSSYEQY | TRBV18